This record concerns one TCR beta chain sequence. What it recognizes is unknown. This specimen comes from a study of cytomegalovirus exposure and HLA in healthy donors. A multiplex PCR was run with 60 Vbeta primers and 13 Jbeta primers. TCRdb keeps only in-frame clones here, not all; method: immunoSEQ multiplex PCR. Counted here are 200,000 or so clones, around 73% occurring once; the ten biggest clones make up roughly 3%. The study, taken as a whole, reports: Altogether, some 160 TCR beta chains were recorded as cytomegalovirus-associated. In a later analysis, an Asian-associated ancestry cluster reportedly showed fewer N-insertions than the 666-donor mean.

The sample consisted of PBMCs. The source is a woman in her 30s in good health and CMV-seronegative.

The CDR3, as DNA: TGTGCCTGGAGTGTGTTAGAACTAACGGGGGAGACCCAGTACTTC. Translating gives CAWSVLELTGETQYF. The V and J genes are TRBV30 and TRBJ2-5, with D possibly being TRBD2 (5 bases). Germline CDR1 and CDR2: GTSNPN and SVGIG (reference sequence). The CDR3 has 15 residues. V was clipped by 0 bases and J by 5 bases, with 16 bases between them.